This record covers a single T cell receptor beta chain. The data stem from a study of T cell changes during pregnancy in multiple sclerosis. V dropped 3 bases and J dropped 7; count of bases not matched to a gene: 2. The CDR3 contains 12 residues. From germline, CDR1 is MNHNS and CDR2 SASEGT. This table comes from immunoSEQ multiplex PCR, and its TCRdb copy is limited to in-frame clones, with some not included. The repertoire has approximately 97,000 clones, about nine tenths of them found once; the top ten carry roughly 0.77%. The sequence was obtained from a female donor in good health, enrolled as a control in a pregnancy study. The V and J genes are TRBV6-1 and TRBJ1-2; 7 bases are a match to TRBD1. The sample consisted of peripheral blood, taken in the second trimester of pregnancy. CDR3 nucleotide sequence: TGTGCCAGCAGTGAGGGACAGTTTGGCTACACCTTC. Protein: CASSEGQFGYTF.